These 30 T cell receptor beta chains were all obtained from the same sample, sequenced in a study of cytomegalovirus exposure and HLA in healthy donors. Use of 60 Vbeta and 13 Jbeta primers characterized the PCR. Libraries were prepared by immunoSEQ multiplex PCR; TCRdb keeps only in-frame clonotypes and omits some of them. The profile shows roughly 100,000 clones, around 77% of them singletons. The specimen was PBMCs. The source is a male donor in good health and CMV-seropositive.

The V call is TRBV7-9, the J call TRBJ2-5; 9 nucleotides match TRBD2. The end of the DNA is better explained by TRBJ2-7, so the J call may be wrong. The CDR3 has 15 amino acids. Germline lookup yields CDR1 SEHNR and CDR2 FQNEAQ (reference sequence). The CDR3, as DNA: TGTGCCAGCAGCTTCTGGGGTAGCGGGAGTTACGAGCAGTACTTC. This gives the protein CASSFWGSGSYEQYF.

V and J are TRBV18 and TRBJ1-1; weak D call: TRBD1 (5 bases). Germline V gene sequence: CDR1 KGHSH, CDR2 LQKENI. V was clipped by 2 bases and J by 4 bases, with 11 bases between them. This CDR3 comprises 14 residues. CDR3 bases: TGTGCCAGCTCACCAGGCCAGGGAGGCACTGAAGCTTTCTTT. Translation: CASSPGQGGTEAFF.

The chain joins TRBV5-1 to TRBJ2-7, with TRBD1 matching over 10 bases. Germline assignment: CDR1 SGHRS and CDR2 YFSETQ. With V trimmed by 0 bases and J by 0 bases, 3 bases remained unmatched. The CDR3 runs to 16 residues. The CDR3 sequence is CASSLGGQGSSYEQYF. The CDR3 region has the DNA TGCGCCAGCAGCTTGGGGGGACAGGGGTCCTCCTACGAGCAGTACTTC.

This rearrangement joins TRBV30 to TRBJ2-1; D gene unclear. Germline loops: CDR1 GTSNPN, CDR2 SVGIG (reference sequence). This CDR3 spans 11 amino acids. Trimming removed 3 bases from V and 10 bases from J, with 10 bases in between. The CDR3 loop reads CAWRGGREQFF. CDR3 nucleotide sequence: TGTGCCTGGAGAGGTGGGCGAGAGCAGTTCTTC.

The chain carries TRBV28 and TRBJ1-5; possibly TRBD1 for D (5 bases). Per germline, CDR1 MDHEN and CDR2 SYDVKM. CDR3 length: 16 amino acids. Trimming took 5 bases from V and 5 from J, leaving 19 bases between them. Here the CDR3 reads CASSQGGAAGYQPQHF. Here the CDR3 DNA reads TGTGCCAGCAGTCAGGGTGGGGCAGCGGGTTATCAGCCCCAGCATTTT.

The rearrangement joins TRBV27 to TRBJ2-3; D possibly corresponds to TRBD2 (6 bases). Germline loops: CDR1 MNHEY, CDR2 SMNVEV (reference sequence). V was clipped by 1 base and J by 5 bases, with 16 bases between them. The CDR3 runs 16 residues. The CDR3 DNA sequence: TGTGCCAGCAGTTTATATCGTGGTGGTAGCGGAGATACGCAGTATTTT. Protein: CASSLYRGGSGDTQYF.

This clone showed up just a few times. This chain connects TRBV28 to TRBJ2-5; 8 nucleotides line up with TRBD2. After removal of 6 bases from V and 5 bases from J, the junction contained 11 bases not matched to a gene. The CDR3 spans 15 residues. Germline V gene lookup returns CDR1 MDHEN and CDR2 SYDVKM. This chain's CDR3 is CASSARPQRGETQYF. Here the CDR3 DNA reads TGTGCCAGCAGCGCCCGCCCCCAGCGGGGGGAGACCCAGTACTTC.

The chain carries TRBV6-5 and TRBJ2-1; D might be TRBD2 (6 bases). The length of the CDR3 is 16 residues. Trimming cost V 0 bases and J 6 bases, with 15 bases left between them. Germline values: CDR1 MNHEY, CDR2 SVGAGI. The CDR3 sequence is CASSYSIWGERNEQFF. For the CDR3, the DNA is TGTGCCAGCAGTTACTCGATTTGGGGGGAGCGCAATGAGCAGTTCTTC.

This chain connects TRBV6-1 to TRBJ2-5, with a weak D call TRBD2 (5 bases). This CDR3 has 13 residues. V was cut by 4 bases and J by 5 bases, with 11 bases left in between. Germline V gene sequence: CDR1 MNHNS, CDR2 SASEGT. The CDR3, as DNA: TGTGCCAGCAGTGGTGAGCGCGGGGAGACCCAGTACTTC. Translating gives CASSGERGETQYF.

Here the CDR3 reads CASSLWEADEKLFF. CDR3 DNA sequence: TGTGCCAGCAGCCTTTGGGAGGCTGATGAAAAACTGTTTTTT. The rearrangement uses TRBV6-6 and TRBJ1-4, with D uncertain. Germline V gene sequence: CDR1 MNHNY, CDR2 SVGAGI (reference sequence). The CDR3 sequence is 14 residues long. V lost 6 bases to trimming and J lost 6 bases, with 14 bases between them.

The CDR3 nucleotides read TGTGCCAGCAGCTTATACAGAGACACCGGGGAGCTGTTTTTT. Protein product: CASSLYRDTGELFF. The chain combines TRBV7-2 with TRBJ2-2; no firm D call. From germline, CDR1 is SGHTA and CDR2 FQGNSA. V shed 2 bases and J shed 3 bases, with 7 bases lying between them. The CDR3 contains 14 residues.

The V and J genes are TRBV28 and TRBJ2-3, with 11 bases that match TRBD2. CDR3 length: 15 residues. Per germline, CDR1 MDHEN and CDR2 SYDVKM. Unmatched junction bases numbered 9, after V lost 7 bases and J lost 6 bases. The CDR3 DNA follows: TGTGCCAGCACCGCATCTACTAGCGGGGGCGATACGCAGTATTTT. Its translation is CASTASTSGGDTQYF. The full variable domain, rest sourced from reference TRBV28 and TRBJ2-3, is DVKVTQSSRYLVKRTGEKVFLECVQDMDHENMFWYRQDPGLGLRLIYFSYDVKMKEKGDIPEGYSVSREKKERFSLILESASTNQTSMYLCASTASTSGGDTQYFGPGTRLTVL.

This sequence joins TRBV30 and TRBJ1-4, with D possibly matching TRBD1 (6 bases). CDR3 size: 15 residues. The germline gives CDR1 GTSNPN, CDR2 SVGIG (reference sequence). The V end was cut by 4 bases, the J end by 5 bases, with 17 bases between. CDR3 coding DNA: TGTGCCTGGACCGGGCCCGGGGGGGGCAATGAAAAACTGTTTTTT. It yields the protein CAWTGPGGGNEKLFF.

V usage is TRBV7-3 and J usage is TRBJ2-3, with D perhaps TRBD2 (5 bases). The CDR3 contains 15 residues. V lost 4 bases and J 2 bases, leaving 13 bases between the germline ends. Germline values: CDR1 SGHTA, CDR2 FQGTGA. The CDR3 DNA sequence: TGTGCCAGCAGCTCCCGAGACGGGAACACAGATACGCAGTATTTT. Translating gives CASSSRDGNTDTQYF.

The chain carries TRBV6-1 and TRBJ1-4; 9 bases are shared with TRBD1. Germline trimming cut 7 bases from V and 8 bases from J; bases unmatched to any gene: 8. The CDR3 contains 14 residues. CDR1 and CDR2 from the germline V gene are MNHNS and SASEGT. In DNA, the CDR3 is TGTGCCAGCATCCAGTGGGACAGGGCCGAAAAACTGTTTTTT. This encodes CASIQWDRAEKLFF.

J is TRBJ2-7 and V is TRBV29-1, with 16 bases identical to TRBD2. The germline CDR1 and CDR2 sequences are SQVTM and ANQGSEA. The CDR3 runs 16 residues. Unmatched junction bases numbered 11, after V lost 7 bases and J lost 5 bases. Here the CDR3 reads CSAKGLAGGLYDEQYF. The CDR3 region has the DNA TGCAGCGCCAAGGGACTAGCGGGAGGGCTCTACGACGAGCAGTACTTC.

The chain couples TRBV10-3 to TRBJ2-7; D remains unclear. V lost 3 bases to trimming and J lost 3 bases, with 6 bases between them. The CDR3 length is 12 residues. Germline CDR1 and CDR2: ENHRY and SYGVKD. In DNA, the CDR3 is TGTGCCATCAGTGACGGGTTCTACGAGCAGTACTTC. This gives the protein CAISDGFYEQYF.

The chain couples TRBV4-3 to TRBJ2-5; 10 positions agree with TRBD2. The germline CDR1 and CDR2 sequences are LGHNA and YSLEER. The CDR3 sequence is 13 residues long. The V and J ends lost 4 bases and 5 bases, in that order; junction bases with no gene match: 1. The CDR3 DNA sequence: TGCGCCAGCAGCCCGGGACTAGCGGAGACCCAGTACTTC. Residues: CASSPGLAETQYF.

This chain links TRBV28 with TRBJ1-1; the match to TRBD1 covers 7 bases. Losses at the gene ends were 10 bases for V and 9 bases for J; bases not matched to a gene: 11. Germline V gives CDR1 MDHEN, CDR2 SYDVKM. The CDR3 spans 12 residues. The chain's CDR3 is CAISRPDRKAFF. For the CDR3, the DNA is TGTGCCATCTCGCGGCCGGACAGGAAAGCTTTCTTT. The full variable domain, with the rest looked up from reference TRBV28 and TRBJ1-1, is DVKVTQSSRYLVKRTGEKVFLECVQDMDHENMFWYRQDPGLGLRLIYFSYDVKMKEKGDIPEGYSVSREKKERFSLILESASTNQTSMYLCAISRPDRKAFFGQGTRLTVV.

The chain is built from TRBV7-9 and TRBJ1-2, with a weak D call TRBD1 (6 bases). Per germline, CDR1 SEHNR and CDR2 FQNEAQ (reference sequence). V shed 3 bases and J shed 6 bases, with 8 bases lying between them. The CDR3 loop spans 12 amino acids. As DNA, the CDR3 is TGTGCCAGCAGCTTCAGGGGTCATGGCTACACCTTC. This sequence encodes CASSFRGHGYTF.

In the case of this clone: The junction does not match germline at one end; this may be a read error. CDR3 DNA sequence: TGTTCCAGCAGCTTAAAGATGCGGGGGGGGCGAGGCACCGGGGAGCTGTTTTTT. Its protein is CSSSLKMRGGRGTGELFF. This chain joins TRBV7-9 and TRBJ2-2; TRBD2 matches 9 bases. CDR1 and CDR2 from the germline V gene are SEHNR and FQNEAQ (reference sequence). The CDR3 is 18 amino acids.

The chain carries TRBV6-1 and TRBJ2-7; tentatively, D is TRBD1 (5 bases). This CDR3 has 12 residues. The V and J ends lost 7 bases and 5 bases respectively, with 12 bases between them. Germline V gene lookup returns CDR1 MNHNS and CDR2 SASEGT. The CDR3 is CASKGQAHEQYF. The CDR3 region has the DNA TGTGCCAGCAAGGGGCAGGCCCACGAGCAGTACTTC.

The rearrangement links TRBV6-4 to TRBJ2-3, with 7 bases fitting TRBD2. Germline V lookup: CDR1 MRHNA, CDR2 SNTAGT. Trimming took 2 bases from V and 3 from J; bases not matched to a gene: 17. The CDR3 runs 19 residues. The chain's CDR3 is CASSDQWGGVRPWTDTQYF. The CDR3 DNA is TGTGCCAGCAGTGACCAATGGGGGGGGGTACGACCCTGGACAGATACGCAGTATTTT.

The V call is TRBV7-6, the J call TRBJ2-3; 10 bases are shared with TRBD2. CDR3 size: 18 residues. Germline V gene sequence: CDR1 SGHVS, CDR2 FNYEAQ. The V gene end was trimmed by 0 bases and the J gene end by 5 bases; junction bases not matched to a gene: 11. The CDR3, as DNA: TGTGCCAGCAGCTTAGCCGCGGGGCTAGCGGGAGTGGTAGATACGCAGTATTTT. As protein: CASSLAAGLAGVVDTQYF.

V gene TRBV19 combines with J gene TRBJ1-5, with D hard to call. The germline gives CDR1 LNHDA, CDR2 SQIVND (reference sequence). V lost 5 bases and J lost 0, with 8 bases in between. CDR3 length: 14 residues. The CDR3 reads CASSSDSSNQPQHF. Written as DNA, the CDR3 is TGTGCCAGTAGTTCGGACTCTAGCAATCAGCCCCAGCATTTT.

This clone was detected once. V is TRBV6-1 and J is TRBJ2-7; possible D gene TRBD2, 6 bases. The germline gives CDR1 MNHNS, CDR2 SASEGT. V was trimmed by 5 bases and J by 5 bases, leaving 13 bases between them. The CDR3 loop spans 13 amino acids. The CDR3 coding sequence is TGTGCCAGCAGTACCAGGAGGGGCCACGAGCAGTACTTC. Encoded protein: CASSTRRGHEQYF.

V gene TRBV28 combines with J gene TRBJ2-1; D is perhaps TRBD1 (5 bases). Germline CDR1 and CDR2: MDHEN and SYDVKM. The CDR3 is 18 residues long. Trimming cost V 4 bases and J 1 base, with 20 bases left between them. CDR3 residues: CASSSRRQGRRSYNEQFF. For the CDR3, the DNA is TGTGCCAGCAGTTCTCGTCGGCAGGGCAGAAGGTCCTACAATGAGCAGTTCTTC.

V usage is TRBV11-2 and J usage is TRBJ2-5, with D tentatively TRBD1 (5 bases). Between the trimmed V and J ends, which lost 7 bases and 3 bases, there was a span of 15 bases. Germline lookup yields CDR1 SGHAT and CDR2 FQNNGV. The CDR3 has 14 amino acids. Here the CDR3 DNA reads TGTGCCAGCAAAAGGGGCGGCCAGAAAGAGACCCAGTACTTC. Its protein product is CASKRGGQKETQYF.

This chain connects TRBV5-1 to TRBJ1-1; D uncertain. CDR1 and CDR2 (germline): SGHRS, YFSETQ. The V end lost 5 bases, the J end lost 0 bases, and 8 bases lay between the germline ends. This CDR3 contains 13 residues. The chain's CDR3 is CASRSLMNTEAFF. The CDR3 DNA is TGCGCCAGCAGGTCACTAATGAACACTGAAGCTTTCTTT. Drawing the rest from reference TRBV5-1 and TRBJ1-1, the complete variable domain is KAGVTQTPRYLIKTRGQQVTLSCSPISGHRSVSWYQQTPGQGLQFLFEYFSETQRNKGNFPGRFSGRQFSNSRSEMNVSTLELGDSALYLCASRSLMNTEAFFGQGTRLTVV.

The chain joins TRBV30 to TRBJ2-7; 7 bases line up with TRBD2. Germline V gene data show CDR1 as GTSNPN and CDR2 as SVGIG (reference sequence). Trimming cost V 2 bases and J 2 bases; bases outside gene matches: 9. The CDR3 extends over 15 amino acids. The CDR3 region is CAWSIRREPPYEQYF. The CDR3 DNA is TGTGCCTGGAGTATCAGGCGGGAGCCGCCCTACGAGCAGTACTTC.